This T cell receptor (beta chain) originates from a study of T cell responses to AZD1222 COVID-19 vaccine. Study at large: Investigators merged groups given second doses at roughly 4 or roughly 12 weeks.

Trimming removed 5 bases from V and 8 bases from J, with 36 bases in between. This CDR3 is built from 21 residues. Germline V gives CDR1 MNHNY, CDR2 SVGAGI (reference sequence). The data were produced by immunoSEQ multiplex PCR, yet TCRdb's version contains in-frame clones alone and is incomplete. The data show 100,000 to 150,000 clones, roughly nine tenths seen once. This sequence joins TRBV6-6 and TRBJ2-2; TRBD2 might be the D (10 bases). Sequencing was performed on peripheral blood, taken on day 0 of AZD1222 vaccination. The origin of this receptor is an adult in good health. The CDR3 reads CASSPSDRGSGLARVTGELFF. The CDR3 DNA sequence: TGTGCCAGCAGTCCCTCGGACAGGGGATCGGGACTAGCGAGGGTAACAGGGGAGCTGTTTTTT.